The clone carrying this T cell receptor (beta chain) was counted a few times. What it binds is unknown. These data belong to a study of Graves' ophthalmopathy and Graves' hyperthyroidism. As the template, RNA transcripts were used to amplify TCR beta CDR3 regions. After a first-round RT-PCR with HTBI primers, a second-round multiplex PCR was run. Each CDR3 protein gets one entry after TCRdb re-called the multiplex PCR reads with MiXCR. The sample carries under 350,000 distinct CDR3 sequences, roughly 15% recorded once. None of the included patients had other autoimmune diseases, uncontrolled infections, pregnancy or lactation, as these led to exclusion. The source of the PBMCs was more than 9.5 ml of fresh peripheral blood. Study findings and constraints: Ophthalmopathy and stable hyperthyroidism were discriminated by a 13-signature model, with about 90% sensitivity and 81.08% specificity. In blood appeared most of the expanded thyroid clonotypes whose frequency exceeded 0.001.

Germline V gene data show CDR1 as SGHAT and CDR2 as FQDESV (reference sequence). J lost 5 bases, V lost 1 base, and 5 bases had no gene match. The CDR3 is made up of 16 amino acids. This clonotype originated in an adult man with Graves' ophthalmopathy. The chain links TRBV11-1 to TRBJ1-5, with 10 bases matching TRBD1. What was sequenced was peripheral blood. CDR3 in amino acids: CASSLGDRGPYQPQHF. CDR3 DNA: TGTGCCAGCAGCTTAGGGGACAGGGGCCCCTATCAGCCCCAGCATTTT.